These 20 T cell receptor beta chains share one sample of origin, sequenced in a study of shared clonotypes between healthy human individuals (dated by TCRdb to about 2020). The method was the immunoSEQ multiplex PCR assay. Imported from immuneACCESS, the table was reduced by TCRdb to in-frame sequences with V and J called. These copies leave out some clones; in studies compared against another copy, an unresolved V gene accounts for under half, and the cause of the remainder is not known. For this sample there are some 1.5 million clones; approximately 97% appear just once. The biggest ten clones account for roughly 1.1% of the sample. Sequencing was done on a sample of naive CD4+ T cells sorted from blood. Read against the paper, the sample's cell subset or site label means: CD45RA+ positively selected. These receptors all stem from a young man in good health.

The CDR3 region has the DNA TGTGCCAGCTCACCAGCCCGGGGGCTAAAGACCGAGACCCAGTACTTC. It yields the protein CASSPARGLKTETQYF. The chain is built from TRBV18 and TRBJ2-5; D may be TRBD1 or TRBD2 (6 bases each). The CDR3 contains 16 residues. The V end was cut by 2 bases, the J end by 5 bases, with 18 bases between. CDR1 is KGHSH and CDR2 is LQKENI in the germline V gene.

This chain joins TRBV28 and TRBJ2-6, with D hard to call. The CDR3 totals 14 residues. V was cut by 5 bases and J by 4 bases, with 9 bases left in between. CDR1 and CDR2 from the germline V gene are MDHEN and SYDVKM. The CDR3 DNA follows: TGTGCCAGCAGTCAGAACCCCGGGGCCAACGTCCTGACTTTC. Translation gives CASSQNPGANVLTF.

The chain carries TRBV5-8 and TRBJ1-4; the D is unclear. Germline V CDR1 and CDR2: SGHTS, YDEGEE. The CDR3 extends over 15 amino acids. The V end was cut by 9 bases, the J end by 0 bases, with 15 bases between. The CDR3 loop reads CATGRWPATNEKLFF. The CDR3 nucleotides read TGTGCCACAGGACGGTGGCCTGCAACTAATGAAAAACTGTTTTTT.

V and J are TRBV11-2 and TRBJ2-1; possibly TRBD1 for D (6 bases). Germline V gives CDR1 SGHAT, CDR2 FQNNGV. With 7 bases removed from V and 7 bases from J, the gap between germline ends came to 17 bases. CDR3 length equals 14 residues. CDR3 nucleotide sequence: TGTGCCAGCAAATTACAGGGAAGTTGGAATGAGCAGTTCTTC. This encodes CASKLQGSWNEQFF.

The chain is built from TRBV16 and TRBJ2-7, with 8 positions matching TRBD2. Germline V lookup: CDR1 KGHSY, CDR2 FQNENV. V dropped 2 bases and J dropped 0; count of bases not matched to a gene: 3. CDR3 length: 15 residues. The CDR3 DNA reads TGTGCCAGCAGCCAAAATGGACTAGCCTCCTACGAGCAGTACTTC. This translates into CASSQNGLASYEQYF.

This CDR3 reads CASSQSLAGAQETQYF. The CDR3 DNA follows: TGCGCCAGCAGTCAATCGTTAGCGGGGGCACAAGAGACCCAGTACTTC. This chain uses TRBV23-1 with TRBJ2-5; 9 bases fit TRBD2. TRBV23-1 counts as an open reading frame of uncertain function. The J segment lost 2 bases and the V segment lost 0 bases, leaving 4 bases of the junction unmatched. This CDR3 has 16 amino acids.

V gene TRBV11-2 combines with J gene TRBJ2-1; maybe TRBD2 (6 bases). V lost 7 bases to trimming and J lost 0 bases, with 16 bases between them. Germline CDR1 is SGHAT and CDR2 is FQNNGV. The CDR3 contains 16 residues. CDR3 residues: CASISAGYSSYNEQFF. The DNA of the CDR3 is TGTGCCAGCATCTCAGCGGGTTATAGCTCCTACAATGAGCAGTTCTTC.

The V gene is TRBV18, the J gene TRBJ1-3; unclear D gene. Germline lookup yields CDR1 KGHSH and CDR2 LQKENI. CDR3 size: 15 residues. Trimming stripped 0 bases from V and 0 bases from J, with 6 bases between. The CDR3 region has the DNA TGTGCCAGCTCACCACCCCGGGGCTCTGGAAACACCATATATTTT. Residues: CASSPPRGSGNTIYF.

CDR3: CASSFPGGSNYGYTF. CDR3 coding DNA: TGTGCCAGCAGTTTCCCGGGGGGGTCTAACTATGGCTACACCTTC. V is TRBV28 and J is TRBJ1-2; the D gene is possibly TRBD1 (5 bases). Trimming removed 3 bases from V and 0 bases from J, with 11 bases in between. CDR1 MDHEN and CDR2 SYDVKM come from the germline V gene. This CDR3 has 15 amino acids.

This clone was seen once. V gene TRBV28 combines with J gene TRBJ1-1; D gene ambiguous. Germline V gene lookup returns CDR1 MDHEN and CDR2 SYDVKM. The CDR3 covers 15 residues. Trimming cost V 1 base and J 6 bases, with 15 bases left between them. CDR3 DNA: TGTGCCAGCAGTTTATTGGTACCTTGGAGGGCTGAAGCTTTCTTT. It encodes CASSLLVPWRAEAFF.

The rearrangement links TRBV27 to TRBJ2-1; 10 bases line up with TRBD2. The CDR3 contains 15 residues. Trimming cost V 5 bases and J 2 bases; bases outside gene matches: 3. Germline V gene lookup returns CDR1 MNHEY and CDR2 SMNVEV (reference sequence). CDR3 in amino acids: CASSKAGGPYNEQFF. CDR3 DNA: TGTGCCAGCAGTAAAGCGGGAGGGCCCTACAATGAGCAGTTCTTC.

The chain links TRBV2 to TRBJ1-1, with D unclear. With 3 bases removed from V and 0 bases from J, the gap between germline ends came to 11 bases. The CDR3 length is 15 residues. In germline, CDR1 is SNHLY, CDR2 FYNNEI. The CDR3 coding sequence is TGTGCCAGCAGTGACGGTGAGGCGGTGAACACTGAAGCTTTCTTT. Protein: CASSDGEAVNTEAFF.

The chain has TRBV9 and TRBJ2-7; D uncertain. Looked up from germline, CDR1 is SGDLS and CDR2 is YYNGEE. V lost 2 bases and J 6 bases, leaving 12 bases between the germline ends. CDR3 length equals 13 residues. For the CDR3, the DNA is TGTGCCAGCAGCGTTCGCTGGGCCGGCGAGCAGTACTTC. It encodes CASSVRWAGEQYF.

This clone was seen just once. The genes are TRBV5-1 and TRBJ1-3, with 11 bases lining up with TRBD1. V lost 4 bases to trimming and J lost 0 bases; unmatched junction nucleotides: 3. The germline V gene encodes CDR1 SGHRS and CDR2 YFSETQ. This CDR3 is 16 amino acids long. The CDR3 is CASSRTGGLSGNTIYF. DNA of the CDR3: TGCGCCAGCAGCCGGACAGGGGGCCTCTCTGGAAACACCATATATTTT.

The chain carries TRBV7-2 and TRBJ1-1; tentative D call: TRBD1 (6 bases). The CDR3 contains 18 residues. Trimming stripped 0 bases from V and 0 bases from J, with 17 bases between. Germline V lookup: CDR1 SGHTA, CDR2 FQGNSA. The CDR3 DNA is TGTGCCAGCAGCTTAGCGGGGGCAGCCGGGGGGCTGAACACTGAAGCTTTCTTT. It codes for CASSLAGAAGGLNTEAFF. The variable domain in full, with the rest retrieved from reference TRBV7-2 and TRBJ1-1, is GAGVSQSPSNKVTEKGKDVELRCDPISGHTALYWYRQSLGQGLEFLIYFQGNSAPDKSGLPSDRFSAERTGGSVSTLTIQRTQQEDSAVYLCASSLAGAAGGLNTEAFFGQGTRLTVV.

In this sample, this clone turned up once. This chain uses TRBV15 with TRBJ2-7; 10 nucleotides align to TRBD1. The ends lost 1 base at V and 0 bases at J; junction bases unmatched: 0. The CDR3 runs to 15 residues. Germline V gene lookup returns CDR1 LNHNV and CDR2 YYDKDF (reference sequence). The CDR3 bases are TGTGCCACCAGCAGAGGGACAGGGGGCTCCTACGAGCAGTACTTC. This translates into CATSRGTGGSYEQYF.

V and J are TRBV7-9 and TRBJ1-4; D uncertain. V lost 0 bases and J lost 5, with 10 bases in between. CDR3 length: 15 amino acids. The germline V gene has CDR1 SEHNR and CDR2 FQNEAQ (reference sequence). The CDR3 spells CASSLAASRNEKLFF. The DNA of the CDR3 is TGTGCCAGCAGCTTAGCGGCCTCAAGGAATGAAAAACTGTTTTTT. The whole variable domain, remainder taken from reference TRBV7-9 and TRBJ1-4, is DTGVSQNPRHKITKRGQNVTFRCDPISEHNRLYWYRQTLGQGPEFLTYFQNEAQLEKSRLLSDRFSAERPKGSFSTLEIQRTEQGDSAMYLCASSLAASRNEKLFFGSGTQLSVL.

The chain links TRBV9 to TRBJ2-7; TRBD2 matches 8 bases. Losses at the gene ends were 4 bases for V and 2 bases for J; bases not matched to a gene: 8. This CDR3 spans 15 amino acids. Germline V gene data show CDR1 as SGDLS and CDR2 as YYNGEE. DNA of the CDR3: TGTGCCAGCAGCCGCAATTTAGCGGGGACCTACGAGCAGTACTTC. As protein: CASSRNLAGTYEQYF.

V and J are TRBV10-3 and TRBJ1-2; the D gene is possibly TRBD1 (6 bases). Germline loops: CDR1 ENHRY, CDR2 SYGVKD. The CDR3 spans 14 residues. V was trimmed by 6 bases and J by 2 bases, leaving 13 bases between them. DNA of the CDR3: TGTGCCATCAGCGCAGGGGTGGGGAACTATGGCTACACCTTC. Residues: CAISAGVGNYGYTF.

V usage is TRBV6-5 and J usage is TRBJ1-2; 8 nucleotides align to TRBD1. This CDR3 comprises 15 residues. Germline loops: CDR1 MNHEY, CDR2 SVGAGI. The ends lost 0 bases at V and 3 bases at J; junction bases unmatched: 3. The chain's CDR3 is CASSYSTGAYYGYTF. The CDR3 nucleotides are TGTGCCAGCAGTTACTCGACAGGGGCCTACTATGGCTACACCTTC.